The TCR beta chain under discussion was sequenced for a study of blood T cell repertoires in COVID-19 (dated by TCRdb to the early 2020s). The study in broad terms: Collaborator samples came from the United States, Italy and Spain and covered acute and convalescent phases of COVID-19. The sample metadata nearly always contained a de-identified subject ID, COVID-19 status, age in years and sex. The material from the prospective study consisted of cDNA or gDNA derived from T cells, B-cell-depleted T cells, or PBMCs. Where available, HLA class I and class II types were taken from metadata supplied by the sample provider and were not determined by assay-based typing. Deeply sampled blood TCRbeta repertoires from subjects exposed to, actively infected with, or recovered from COVID-19 were included in the dataset. The repertoires were released in a freely available public database meant as a resource for research on the immune response to SARS-CoV-2. Samples came from the ongoing ImmuneRACE study (first 160 participants) plus 1,254 subjects from 6 global collaborators. Points the paper makes about the study in general: How much clinical and demographic metadata was included differed by source and by participant, and the metadata was provided uncurated.

One collaborating source in Seattle enrolled patients during active infection and followed them longitudinally through the course of disease. The collaborating institutions used their own protocols to collect whole blood in K2EDTA tubes. Collaborator samples were shipped for TCRbeta analysis as frozen whole blood, isolated PBMCs, or DNA extracted from either sample type. The immunoSEQ Assay, a bias-controlled multiplex PCR, was used to amplify TCRbeta CDR3 regions from genomic DNA. The paper's data handling went like this. Nucleated cell counts per sample were estimated from amplification of reference gene primers within the assay. To quantify the absolute abundance of each unique TCRbeta CDR3 rearrangement, sequence reads were collapsed and filtered. For each sample, productive Simpson clonality was calculated as the square root of Simpson's diversity index across productive rearrangements. The immuneACCESS repertoire file appears here via TCRdb, limited to in-frame rearrangements. These files lack a portion of the clones; in checked studies, under half of the deficit traces to unresolved V genes, and the cause of the others is not known. That table supplies the V and J calls and clone size; D and trimming were determined from the DNA. The table for this sample lists approximately 93,000 clones; about 90% of them were counted only once. The ten biggest clones cover around 1.9% of the sample.

With regard to this clone: What this receptor recognizes is not known. No base quality information exists; no much larger clone differs at one position.

The sequence was collected from a man aged 50 or older with COVID-19, enrolled during active disease. Input material: peripheral blood.

The CDR3 reads as follows: CASGLSGGAGGELFF. The nucleotides read TGCGCCAGCGGTCTTTCGGGGGGCGCTGGCGGGGAGCTGTTTTTT. Rearrangement joined TRBV5-1 to TRBJ2-2; a tentative D match to TRBD2 spans 7 bases. Via the germline V gene, CDR1 is SGHRS and CDR2 YFSETQ. Trimming removed 7 bases from V and 7 bases from J, leaving 20 bases between the germline ends. The CDR3 runs 15 amino acids, cysteine and phenylalanine included. Only the CDR3 part of the read is kept: 45 bases, read in frame from the first base.